The T cell receptor beta chain under discussion was sequenced for a study of T cells in tumors after PD-1 blockade. Study-level information: Excluded were patients with checkpoint blockade, immunosuppressants, or radiotherapy or other anti-cancer therapy within 4 weeks. Study outcomes and limitations: Some novel exhausted tumor clones appeared in pre-treatment blood, suggesting peripheral recruitment. Among squamous cell carcinoma expanded CD8+ clones, under 65% of exhausted ones versus around 28% of others were novel.

The V and J ends lost 2 bases and 8 bases respectively, with 16 bases between them. The CDR3 has 15 residues. Germline CDR1 reads MGHRA; CDR2 reads YSYEKL. Generated by immunoSEQ multiplex PCR, the TCRdb table keeps only in-frame clones and is missing some. In the table there are 4,500 to 5,500 clones, around 64% of which are singletons. This clone has just a few counts. As yet, its antigen is unknown. Sequencing was performed on tumor tissue, taken before anti-PD-1 treatment. The sequence was collected from a human donor with cutaneous squamous cell carcinoma. The J gene is TRBJ1-3, the V gene TRBV4-1; a weak D match, TRBD1 (5 bases). The DNA of the CDR3 is TGCGCCAGCAGCCAATCGGCAGGGTCAATACACACCATATATTTT. It is translated as CASSQSAGSIHTIYF.